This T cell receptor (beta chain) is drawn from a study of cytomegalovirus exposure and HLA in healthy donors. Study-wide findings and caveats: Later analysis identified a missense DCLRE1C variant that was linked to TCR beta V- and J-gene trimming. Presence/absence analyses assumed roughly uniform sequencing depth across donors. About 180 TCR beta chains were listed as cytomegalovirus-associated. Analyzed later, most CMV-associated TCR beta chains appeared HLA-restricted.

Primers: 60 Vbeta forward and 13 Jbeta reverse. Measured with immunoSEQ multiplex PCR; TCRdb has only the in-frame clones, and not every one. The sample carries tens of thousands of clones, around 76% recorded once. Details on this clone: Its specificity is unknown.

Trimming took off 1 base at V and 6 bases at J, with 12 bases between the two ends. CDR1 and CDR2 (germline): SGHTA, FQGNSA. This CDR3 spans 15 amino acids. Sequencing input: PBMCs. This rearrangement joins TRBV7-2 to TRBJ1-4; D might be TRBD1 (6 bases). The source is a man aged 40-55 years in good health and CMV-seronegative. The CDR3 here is CASSLGGLGDEKLFF. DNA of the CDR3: TGTGCCAGCAGCTTAGGGGGGCTGGGGGATGAAAAACTGTTTTTT.